This TCR beta chain was sequenced in a study of T-cell reconstitution after alpha-beta-depleted transplantation in children. Construction of the TCRbeta library involved unique molecular identifiers. From the PCR reads, TCRdb called clonotypes with MiXCR, one entry per CDR3 protein. This sample carries hundreds of thousands of distinct CDR3 sequences, over 15% of them seen once, and the ten largest clones take approximately 1%. This clonotype was found a few times. The CDR3 has 12 amino acids. V was shortened by 7 bases and J by 7 bases, with 13 bases between the two germline ends. The source of this sequence is a human donor who donated a stem cell graft to a child with acute myeloid leukemia. V gene TRBV12-3 or TRBV12-4 combines with J gene TRBJ1-1, with D maybe TRBD1 (5 bases). The sample in question was PBMCs from the stem cell graft donor, obtained from the stem cell graft. The CDR3 DNA reads TGTGCCAGCACCCAGGGACTGCTTGAAGCTTTCTTT. Amino acid sequence: CASTQGLLEAFF.